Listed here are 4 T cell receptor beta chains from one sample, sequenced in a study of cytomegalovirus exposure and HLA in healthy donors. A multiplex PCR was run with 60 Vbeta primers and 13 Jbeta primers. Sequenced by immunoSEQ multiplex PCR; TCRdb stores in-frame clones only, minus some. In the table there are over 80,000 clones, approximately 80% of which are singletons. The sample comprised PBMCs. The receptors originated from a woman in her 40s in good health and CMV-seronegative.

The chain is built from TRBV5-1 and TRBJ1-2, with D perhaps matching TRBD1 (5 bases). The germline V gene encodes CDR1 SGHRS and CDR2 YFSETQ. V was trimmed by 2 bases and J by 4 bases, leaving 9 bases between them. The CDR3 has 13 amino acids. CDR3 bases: TGCGCCAGCAGCTTACGCCAGGGCTATGGCTACACCTTC. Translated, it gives CASSLRQGYGYTF.

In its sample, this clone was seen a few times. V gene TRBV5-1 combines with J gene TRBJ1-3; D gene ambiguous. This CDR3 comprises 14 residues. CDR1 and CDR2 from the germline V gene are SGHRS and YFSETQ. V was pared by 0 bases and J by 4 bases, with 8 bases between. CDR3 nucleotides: TGCGCCAGCAGCTTGGACAGCCGCGGAAACACCATATATTTT. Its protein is CASSLDSRGNTIYF.

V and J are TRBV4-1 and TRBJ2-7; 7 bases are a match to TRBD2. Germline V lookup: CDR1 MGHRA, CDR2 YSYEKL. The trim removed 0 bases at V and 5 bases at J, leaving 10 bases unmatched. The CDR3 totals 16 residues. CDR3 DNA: TGCGCCAGCAGCCAAGAGGGAGGGGCGTTCTTGGACGAGCAGTACTTC. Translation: CASSQEGGAFLDEQYF.

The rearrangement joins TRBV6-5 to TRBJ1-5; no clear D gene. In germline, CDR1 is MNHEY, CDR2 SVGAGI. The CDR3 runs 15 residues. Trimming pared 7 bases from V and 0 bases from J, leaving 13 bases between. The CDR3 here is CASTSSRHSNQPQHF. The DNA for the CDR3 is TGTGCCAGCACCTCTAGCAGGCATAGCAATCAGCCCCAGCATTTT.